This T cell receptor (beta chain) was obtained from a study of T cells after yellow fever vaccination. Across the whole study: Those fractions that held only low numbers of cells were prepared using the SMART-Seq v4 Ultra Low Input RNA kit. Study results and caveats: Clones from primary vaccination mostly reappeared after the booster (roughly 95% CD4, over 85% CD8). Though weaker, the secondary response peaked faster, on day 5 versus 15.

A universal primer site and UMIs were added as TCR cDNA was made by 5'RACE template switching. MiXCR, run by TCRdb on the 5' RACE reads, gives a single entry per CDR3 protein. The data contain 300,000 or so distinct CDR3 sequences, roughly 8.7% of them singletons. CDR3 length: 14 amino acids. The V end lost 3 bases, the J end lost 5 bases, and 11 bases lay between the germline ends. Germline V lookup: CDR1 LGHNA, CDR2 YNFKEQ. Concerning this clonotype itself: Its antigen is not identified.

The genes are TRBV4-2 and TRBJ2-1, with D unclear. Here the sequenced sample was CD4+ T cells sorted from PBMCs, taken 5 days after the yellow fever booster vaccination. This receptor was taken from a man aged 18 to 29 who received the YFV17D yellow fever vaccine. The CDR3 reads CASSHLSGDNEQFF. Written as DNA, the CDR3 is TGTGCCAGCAGCCATCTATCAGGTGACAATGAGCAGTTCTTC.